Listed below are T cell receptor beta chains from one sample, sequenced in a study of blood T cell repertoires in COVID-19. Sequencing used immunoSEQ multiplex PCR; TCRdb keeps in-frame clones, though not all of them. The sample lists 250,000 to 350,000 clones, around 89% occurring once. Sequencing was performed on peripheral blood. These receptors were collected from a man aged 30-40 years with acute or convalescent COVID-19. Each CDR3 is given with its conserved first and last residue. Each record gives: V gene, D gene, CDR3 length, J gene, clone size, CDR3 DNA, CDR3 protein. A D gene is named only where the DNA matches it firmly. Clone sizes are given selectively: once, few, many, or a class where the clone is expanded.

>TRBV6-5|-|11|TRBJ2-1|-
TGTGCCAGCAGCCTGAGTAATGAGCAGTTCTTC
CASSLSNEQFF
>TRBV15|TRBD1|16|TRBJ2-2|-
TGTGCCACCAGCAGAGATCTGTCAGGGGGCAGGGGGGAGCTGTTTTTT
CATSRDLSGGRGELFF
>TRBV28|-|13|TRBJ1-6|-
TGTGCCAGCGATCCGCGGAATAATTCACCCCTCCACTTT
CASDPRNNSPLHF
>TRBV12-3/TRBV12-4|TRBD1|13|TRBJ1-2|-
TGTGCCAGCAGCAGACAGGGGCCCTATGGCTACACCTTC
CASSRQGPYGYTF
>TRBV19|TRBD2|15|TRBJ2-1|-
TGTGCCAGTAGTCTCGCTAGCGGAGGGTCGGTTGAGCAGTTCTTC
CASSLASGGSVEQFF
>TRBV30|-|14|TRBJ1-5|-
TGTGCCTGGAGTGTACCAGGGGTTGATCAGCCCCAGCATTTT
CAWSVPGVDQPQHF
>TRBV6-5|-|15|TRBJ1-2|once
TGTGCCAGCAGTACGATCGATACAGCACTCTATGGCTACACCTTC
CASSTIDTALYGYTF
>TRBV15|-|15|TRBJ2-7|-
TGTGCCACCAGCCGGATTAGCAACTACAACTACGAGCAGTACTTC
CATSRISNYNYEQYF
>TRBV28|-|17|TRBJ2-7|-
TGTGCCAGCAGTTTGGGGGCTGCCAGGTTTTCGTCCTACGAGCAGTACTTC
CASSLGAARFSSYEQYF
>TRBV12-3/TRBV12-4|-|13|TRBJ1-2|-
TGTGCCAGCAGACCGACAGTCCGTTATGGCTACACCTTC
CASRPTVRYGYTF
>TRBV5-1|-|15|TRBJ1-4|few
TGCGCCAGCAGCTTGGGTCTTGCAACTAATGAAAAACTGTTTTTT
CASSLGLATNEKLFF
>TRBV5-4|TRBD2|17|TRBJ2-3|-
TGTGCCAGCAGCCGAGGACTGCGGAGCGGGAGGGTAGATACGCAGTATTTT
CASSRGLRSGRVDTQYF
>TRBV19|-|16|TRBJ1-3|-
TGTGCCAGTAGTCTCGCGGACAGTCGCTCTGGAAACACCATATATTTT
CASSLADSRSGNTIYF
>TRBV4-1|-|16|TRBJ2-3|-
TGCGCCAGCAGCCAAGATTGGACTTTGTACACAGATACGCAGTATTTT
CASSQDWTLYTDTQYF
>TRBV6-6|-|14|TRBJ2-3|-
TGTGCCACAAACAACGGGGGATTCACAGATACGCAGTATTTT
CATNNGGFTDTQYF
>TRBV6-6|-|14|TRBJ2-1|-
TGTGCCAGCAGTTCGCCGGGGACCTACAATGAGCAGTTCTTC
CASSSPGTYNEQFF
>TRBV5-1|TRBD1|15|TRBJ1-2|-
TGCGCCAGCAGCTTCACCTCCGGGACAGGATATGGCTACACCTTC
CASSFTSGTGYGYTF
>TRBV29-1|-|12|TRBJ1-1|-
TGCAGCGTTGAAAGGAGAGACGGTGAAGCTTTCTTT
CSVERRDGEAFF
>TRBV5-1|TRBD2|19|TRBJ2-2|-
TGCGCCAGCAGCCCGTTAGCGGGAGGGCCTAATGTAAACACCGGGGAGCTGTTTTTT
CASSPLAGGPNVNTGELFF
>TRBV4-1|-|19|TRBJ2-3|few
TGCGCCAGCAGCCAAGGAACAGGGCGATCTGCCACTAGCACAGATACGCAGTATTTT
CASSQGTGRSATSTDTQYF
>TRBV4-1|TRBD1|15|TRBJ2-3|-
TGCGCCAGCAGCCAAGATCAGGGGGTCGCAGATACGCAGTATTTT
CASSQDQGVADTQYF
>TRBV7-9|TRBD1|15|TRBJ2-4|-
TGTGCCAGCAGCTTATTACCCGGACAGGGCAACATTCAGTACTTC
CASSLLPGQGNIQYF
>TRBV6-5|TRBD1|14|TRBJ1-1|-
TGTGCCAGCAGTACCGGGACAGGGCAAACTGAAGCTTTCTTT
CASSTGTGQTEAFF
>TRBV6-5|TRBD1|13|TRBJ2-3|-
TGTGCCAGCCGGGGGACAGGGGCTCATACGCAGTATTTT
CASRGTGAHTQYF
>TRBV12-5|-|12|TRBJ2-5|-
TGTGCTAGTGGTTTTTCGCAAGAGACCCAGTACTTC
CASGFSQETQYF
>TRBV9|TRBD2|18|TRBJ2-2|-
TGTGCCAGCAGCGTAGGACTAGCGGGGGGAACGAACACCGGGGAGCTGTTTTTT
CASSVGLAGGTNTGELFF
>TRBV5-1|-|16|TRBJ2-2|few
TGCGCCAGCAGCTTCTTGGGGGCACCCGACACCGGGGAGCTGTTTTTT
CASSFLGAPDTGELFF
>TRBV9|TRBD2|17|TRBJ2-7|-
TGTGCCAGCAGCGTAGGCCTAGCGGGGGGGCAATACGACGAGCAGTACTTC
CASSVGLAGGQYDEQYF
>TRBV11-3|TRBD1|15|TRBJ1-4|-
TGTGCCAGCAGCCCGAACCGGGACAGGACTGAAAAACTGTTTTTT
CASSPNRDRTEKLFF
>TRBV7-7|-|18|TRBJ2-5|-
TGTGCTAGCAGCTTAGAAAGGGGTAACATGGCCAGAACGGAGACCCAGTACTTC
CASSLERGNMARTETQYF